What follows are 2 T cell receptor beta chains derived from one specimen sequenced in a study of blood T cell repertoires in COVID-19. Using immunoSEQ multiplex PCR, the repertoire was profiled, and TCRdb retains in-frame clones only, with some absent. The sample carries about 54,000 clones, less than 90% recorded once. Specimen: peripheral blood. All receptors come from a middle-aged man with acute or convalescent COVID-19.

V is TRBV19 and J is TRBJ2-2; no clear D. V lost 7 bases, J lost 5 bases, and 5 bases lay in between. The CDR3 runs 11 residues. In germline, CDR1 is LNHDA, CDR2 SQIVND (reference sequence). The CDR3 DNA reads TGTGCCAGTACGTTAACCGGGGAGCTGTTTTTT. This sequence encodes CASTLTGELFF.

The V call is TRBV6-5, the J call TRBJ1-4, with D perhaps TRBD1 (6 bases). Trimming removed 7 bases at V and 7 bases at J, with 16 bases between. The CDR3 contains 14 residues. The germline gives CDR1 MNHEY, CDR2 SVGAGI. The CDR3 loop is CASIPWGRGEKLFF. The CDR3 DNA reads as TGTGCCAGCATACCCTGGGGGCGCGGTGAAAAACTGTTTTTT.